The 21 T cell receptor beta chains reported below all come from one sample, sequenced in a study of T cell repertoires in cytomegalovirus infection. MiXCR, applied by TCRdb to the reads, yields one record per CDR3 protein. This table holds about 360,000 distinct CDR3 sequences, roughly 20% found once. Specimen: PBMCs. The source is a human donor in good health (CMV status not recorded). Some clones in this sample may be carry-over from other donors' samples.

CDR3: CASSTTGTEIYGYTF. CDR3 bases: TGTGCCAGCAGCACGACCGGGACAGAAATTTATGGCTACACCTTC. This chain connects TRBV7-9 to TRBJ1-2; TRBD1 matches at 7 bases. Germline CDR1 is SEHNR and CDR2 is FQNEAQ (reference sequence). The length of the CDR3 is 15 residues. V was pared by 5 bases and J by 5 bases, with 11 bases of the junction left unmatched.

In its sample, this clonotype was seen a few times. The chain is built from TRBV19 and TRBJ1-1, with no clear D. This CDR3 spans 14 amino acids. The germline V gene encodes CDR1 LNHDA and CDR2 SQIVND (reference sequence). Trimming removed 5 bases from V and 4 bases from J, with 14 bases in between. CDR3 sequence (DNA): TGTGCCAGTAGTCCTGGCCGGCCTAGCACTGAAGCTTTCTTT. It yields the protein CASSPGRPSTEAFF.

In its sample, this clonotype was seen many times. V is TRBV12-3 or TRBV12-4 and J is TRBJ2-3; D is possibly TRBD2 (6 bases). The length of the CDR3 is 15 residues. V gave up 5 bases and J gave up 0 bases, with 12 bases separating them. DNA of the CDR3: TGTGCCAGCAGTCCCGGGGGAACTAGCACAGATACGCAGTATTTT. As protein: CASSPGGTSTDTQYF.

This clonotype was recorded at least ten times. The V call is TRBV7-2, the J call TRBJ2-3; D gene unclear. CDR1 and CDR2 (germline): SGHTA, FQGNSA. The V end was cut by 2 bases, the J end by 1 base, with 7 bases between. This CDR3 spans 14 amino acids. Here the CDR3 reads CASSLSQGTDTQYF. Written as DNA, the CDR3 is TGTGCCAGCAGCTTAAGTCAGGGCACAGATACGCAGTATTTT.

The sample holds a few counts of this clonotype. The gene calls are TRBV27 and TRBJ2-6, with D perhaps given as TRBD1 or TRBD2 (5 bases each). Germline V gives CDR1 MNHEY, CDR2 SMNVEV (reference sequence). This CDR3 region has 18 residues. Trimming pared 5 bases from V and 4 bases from J, leaving 21 bases between. Written as DNA, the CDR3 is TGTGCCAGCAGTGGCCCGGGACGCCGAGGTGAGGGGGCCAACGTCCTGACTTTC. Protein: CASSGPGRRGEGANVLTF.

A few counts support this clonotype. CDR3 sequence reads: CASTSLRDRGTYGYTF. The DNA for the CDR3 is TGTGCCAGTACCAGCCTACGGGACAGGGGGACCTATGGCTACACCTTC. V is TRBV19 and J is TRBJ1-2; 11 bases align to TRBD1. Trimming at V came to 7 bases and at J to 4 bases, leaving 11 bases not matched to a gene. Germline V CDR1 and CDR2: LNHDA, SQIVND (reference sequence). This CDR3 region has 16 residues.

This clonotype was seen many times. This chain links TRBV7-2 with TRBJ2-1; 9 bases are shared with TRBD2. The CDR3 extends over 14 amino acids. Germline CDR1 is SGHTA and CDR2 is FQGNSA. Trimming cost V 3 bases and J 7 bases; bases outside gene matches: 4. The CDR3 DNA reads TGTGCCAGCAGCTTTGGGACTAGCTTAAATGAGCAGTTCTTC. Its translation: CASSFGTSLNEQFF.

This clonotype occurred a few times. The V call is TRBV28, the J call TRBJ2-3; no clear D. The V gene lost 6 bases and the J gene lost 5 bases, with 9 bases spanning the gap. The CDR3 contains 12 residues. CDR1 MDHEN and CDR2 SYDVKM come from the germline V gene. The CDR3 spells CASRVAGDTQYF. The CDR3 bases are TGTGCCAGCAGGGTAGCTGGAGATACGCAGTATTTT. The whole variable domain, filled in from reference TRBV28 and TRBJ2-3, reads DVKVTQSSRYLVKRTGEKVFLECVQDMDHENMFWYRQDPGLGLRLIYFSYDVKMKEKGDIPEGYSVSREKKERFSLILESASTNQTSMYLCASRVAGDTQYFGPGTRLTVL.

This clonotype appeared a few times. V usage is TRBV2 and J usage is TRBJ1-6; TRBD1 is a possible D gene (6 bases). The V gene's germline CDR1 is SNHLY and CDR2 FYNNEI. V lost 8 bases to trimming and J lost 2 bases, with 13 bases between them. The CDR3 spans 15 residues. CDR3 amino acids: CASGLGGPYNSPLHF. Here the CDR3 DNA reads TGTGCCAGCGGCCTGGGGGGCCCCTATAATTCACCCCTCCACTTT.

Points on this clonotype: This could be a read error, since a much larger clone is one nucleotide away. The V gene is TRBV6-5, the J gene TRBJ1-1; D remains ambiguous. This CDR3 comprises 13 residues. The V gene's germline CDR1 is MNHEY and CDR2 SVGAGI. The CDR3 loop is CASTLRMNTETFF. DNA for the CDR3: TGTGCCAGCACCCTTCGCATGAACACTGAAACTTTCTTT.

This clonotype was recorded a few times. The rearrangement joins TRBV5-1 to TRBJ2-3; TRBD2 matches 8 bases. This CDR3 region has 15 residues. V was pared by 6 bases and J by 0 bases, with 6 bases of the junction left unmatched. The germline CDR1 and CDR2 sequences are SGHRS and YFSETQ. CDR3 coding DNA: TGCGCCAGCAAATTGGTAGCGGGGAGCACAGATACGCAGTATTTT. Protein product: CASKLVAGSTDTQYF. Using reference TRBV5-1 and TRBJ2-3 for the parts outside the CDR3, the full variable domain is KAGVTQTPRYLIKTRGQQVTLSCSPISGHRSVSWYQQTPGQGLQFLFEYFSETQRNKGNFPGRFSGRQFSNSRSEMNVSTLELGDSALYLCASKLVAGSTDTQYFGPGTRLTVL.

This clonotype has ten or more counts. The chain couples TRBV28 to TRBJ2-5; D not certain. Between the trimmed V and J ends, which lost 6 bases and 5 bases, there was a span of 19 bases. The CDR3 runs 15 residues. Germline V lookup: CDR1 MDHEN, CDR2 SYDVKM. The CDR3 sequence: CASSRRVGSTETQYF. CDR3 nucleotide sequence: TGTGCCAGCAGCCGCCGTGTAGGCTCCACGGAGACCCAGTACTTC. The whole variable domain, remainder taken from reference TRBV28 and TRBJ2-5, is DVKVTQSSRYLVKRTGEKVFLECVQDMDHENMFWYRQDPGLGLRLIYFSYDVKMKEKGDIPEGYSVSREKKERFSLILESASTNQTSMYLCASSRRVGSTETQYFGPGTRLLVL.

In its sample, this clonotype was seen a few times. The chain links TRBV10-3 to TRBJ1-5; 7 bases fit TRBD1. Germline lookup yields CDR1 ENHRY and CDR2 SYGVKD. V lost 10 bases to trimming and J lost 4 bases; unmatched junction nucleotides: 4. CDR3 size: 12 residues. The CDR3 nucleotides read TGTGCCACCCGACAGGGAAATCAGCCCCAGCATTTT. Translated, it gives CATRQGNQPQHF.

This clonotype was seen a handful of times. The chain links TRBV4-1 to TRBJ1-2; 7 positions match TRBD1. Trimming at V came to 3 bases and at J to 8 bases, leaving 12 bases not matched to a gene. Germline assignment: CDR1 MGHRA and CDR2 YSYEKL. CDR3 length: 15 residues. CDR3 amino acids: CASSHPGQELWGYTF. The CDR3 region has the DNA TGCGCCAGCAGCCACCCTGGACAGGAACTATGGGGCTACACCTTC.

In this sample, this clonotype turned up many times. J is TRBJ2-3 and V is TRBV7-9; 7 bases are shared with TRBD1. The CDR3 totals 14 residues. Germline V gene sequence: CDR1 SEHNR, CDR2 FQNEAQ (reference sequence). J gave up 2 bases and V 11 bases, and 10 bases lay outside the gene matches. CDR3 in DNA: TGTGCCTATACTCGGGACAGCGTCACAGATACGCAGTATTTT. Protein product: CAYTRDSVTDTQYF.

The chain carries TRBV29-1 and TRBJ2-3; D is perhaps TRBD2 (5 bases). Germline CDR1 reads SQVTM; CDR2 reads ANQGSEA. The CDR3 spans 13 residues. V gave up 4 bases and J gave up 0 bases, with 8 bases separating them. CDR3 coding DNA: TGCAGCGTTGGTCGGGGTAGCACAGATACGCAGTATTTT. This translates into CSVGRGSTDTQYF.

This chain uses TRBV6-2 or TRBV6-3 with TRBJ2-7; D possibly corresponds to TRBD1 (6 bases). V lost 2 bases, J lost 3 bases, and 11 bases lay in between. From germline, CDR1 is MNHEY and CDR2 SVGEGT. This CDR3 has 14 residues. The CDR3 DNA reads TGTGCCAGCAGTTACGATGGGACACACTACGAGCAGTACTTC. This sequence encodes CASSYDGTHYEQYF.

This clonotype was counted at least ten times. In DNA form, the CDR3 reads TGTGCCAGCAGTGACGATCTGACTAACTACGAGCAGTACTTC. Protein sequence: CASSDDLTNYEQYF. The rearrangement joins TRBV6-1 to TRBJ2-7; maybe TRBD2 (5 bases). Trimming left V 3 bases short and J 3 bases short, with 12 bases between. The length of the CDR3 is 14 residues. The V gene's germline CDR1 is MNHNS and CDR2 SASEGT.

Regarding this clonotype: A read error may be the cause here, since a much bigger clone is one base away. J is TRBJ2-3 and V is TRBV4-2, with TRBD1 identical over 7 bases. CDR1 and CDR2 (germline): LGHNA, YNFKEQ. This CDR3 is 14 amino acids long. Unmatched junction bases numbered 2, after V lost 4 bases and J lost 1 base. This chain's CDR3 is CASSRDSRTDTQYF. Here the CDR3 DNA reads TGTGCCAGCAGCCGGGACAGCCGCACAGATACGCAGTATTTT.

The chain combines TRBV10-3 with TRBJ2-5, with D tentatively TRBD1 (7 bases). V lost 6 bases and J 5 bases, leaving 13 bases between the germline ends. Germline-derived CDR1 and CDR2 are ENHRY and SYGVKD. This CDR3 has 13 amino acids. The CDR3 DNA is TGTGCCATCAGAGACAGGGCGGGGGAGACCCAGTACTTC. Its translation is CAIRDRAGETQYF.

This clonotype appeared a single time. V usage is TRBV6-6 and J usage is TRBJ1-1, with 12 bases lining up with TRBD1. V lost 6 bases to trimming and J lost 6 bases; unmatched junction nucleotides: 8. This CDR3 has 15 residues. The germline CDR1 and CDR2 sequences are MNHNY and SVGAGI (reference sequence). The CDR3 region is CASSWGQGALAEAFF. The CDR3, as DNA: TGTGCCAGCAGCTGGGGACAGGGGGCGTTGGCTGAAGCTTTCTTT.